This T cell receptor (beta chain) was sequenced in a study of shared clonotypes between healthy human individuals. Overall study results and limits: Only blood was sampled, and tissue TCR repertoires likely differ from blood ones. Genetic and exposure-history diversity was limited by the few donors.

Germline V gene lookup returns CDR1 LNHNV and CDR2 YYDKDF (reference sequence). The CDR3 runs 18 residues. V was pared by 3 bases and J by 4 bases, with 11 bases of the junction left unmatched. Data came from immunoSEQ multiplex PCR; TCRdb stores just in-frame clones and leaves some out. The sample holds around 500,000 clones, around 80% seen once. Donors, without exception, were Caucasian adults residing in Nashville, Tennessee. Turning to this clone: As yet, its antigen is unknown.

The clonotype originates from a woman aged 40-49 years in good health. Some clones in this sample may be carry-over from other donors' samples. Sequencing was carried out using PBMCs. The chain combines TRBV15 with TRBJ2-5; 13 bases align to TRBD2. The CDR3 DNA follows: TGTGCCACCAGCAGCGGACGGACTAGCGGGAGTAGCGGAGAGACCCAGTACTTC. It specifies CATSSGRTSGSSGETQYF.